What follows are 27 T cell receptor beta chains derived from one specimen sequenced in a study of shared clonotypes between healthy human individuals. Repertoires were generated with immunoSEQ multiplex PCR, while TCRdb's copy carries only in-frame clones and drops some. This sample has roughly 2,000,000 clones, with about 95% found just once. Naive CD8 cells lacked CD45RO, underwent positive selection for CCR7 and left out terminally differentiated effector memory CD45RA+ cells. Source material: naive CD8+ T cells sorted from blood. These receptors originate from a young man in good health.

The chain couples TRBV6-5 to TRBJ2-1; 12 nucleotides agree with TRBD2. This CDR3 contains 16 residues. V dropped 2 bases and J dropped 7; count of bases not matched to a gene: 6. Germline values: CDR1 MNHEY, CDR2 SVGAGI. This CDR3 is CASSYLAGGPRNEQFF. The DNA of the CDR3 is TGTGCCAGCAGTTACCTAGCGGGAGGGCCGAGAAATGAGCAGTTCTTC.

This clone was picked up one time. This CDR3 is also generated by other DNA sequences in the sample. V usage is TRBV6-1 and J usage is TRBJ2-7; TRBD2 might be the D (5 bases). The CDR3 sequence is 14 residues long. The germline CDR1 and CDR2 sequences are MNHNS and SASEGT. V lost 2 bases, J lost 3 bases, and 11 bases lay in between. CDR3 loop: CASSETGGLYEQYF. Written as DNA, the CDR3 is TGTGCCAGCAGTGAAACGGGCGGACTCTACGAGCAGTACTTC.

V is TRBV28 and J is TRBJ1-1; D is perhaps TRBD1 (5 bases). The V and J ends lost 2 bases and 2 bases respectively, with 12 bases between them. This CDR3 is 15 amino acids long. The V gene's germline CDR1 is MDHEN and CDR2 SYDVKM. The DNA for the CDR3 is TGTGCCAGCAGTTTAAACAGGTTTACAAACACTGAAGCTTTCTTT. It specifies CASSLNRFTNTEAFF.

J is TRBJ2-1 and V is TRBV7-9; maybe TRBD2 (7 bases). CDR1 is SEHNR, CDR2 FQNEAQ, per germline (reference sequence). Deletions cut 3 bases from V and 4 bases from J, with 16 bases between. The CDR3 runs to 16 residues. CDR3 nucleotide sequence: TGTGCCAGCAGCTTCTATGCCGGGGGGCTTTACAATGAGCAGTTCTTC. Translated: CASSFYAGGLYNEQFF.

V usage is TRBV7-6 and J usage is TRBJ2-7; D unresolved. The V gene lost 1 base and the J gene lost 1 base, with 8 bases spanning the gap. This CDR3 comprises 14 residues. CDR1 is SGHVS and CDR2 is FNYEAQ in the germline V gene. DNA for the CDR3: TGTGCCAGCAGCTTAGTCCCAGAGTCCTACGAGCAGTACTTC. The encoded protein is CASSLVPESYEQYF.

The chain combines TRBV18 with TRBJ1-2; D gene unclear. The CDR3 consists of 15 residues. In germline, CDR1 is KGHSH, CDR2 LQKENI. Trimming took 3 bases from V and 4 from J, leaving 15 bases between them. The chain's CDR3 is CASSPFGEGTYGYTF. The CDR3 DNA is TGTGCCAGCTCACCCTTTGGCGAGGGCACCTATGGCTACACCTTC.

The chain recombines TRBV6-1 with TRBJ2-2; the D call may be TRBD1 or TRBD2 (5 bases each). Germline assignment: CDR1 MNHNS and CDR2 SASEGT. Trimming took off 2 bases at V and 5 bases at J, with 12 bases between the two ends. This CDR3 is built from 15 residues. The CDR3 region is CASSELRGGTGELFF. For the CDR3, the DNA is TGTGCCAGCAGTGAACTACGTGGGGGTACCGGGGAGCTGTTTTTT.

The CDR3 reads CASSVGVAGEAFF. CDR3 DNA: TGTGCCAGCAGCGTAGGGGTCGCAGGGGAAGCTTTCTTT. The genes are TRBV9 and TRBJ1-1; the D gene is possibly TRBD1 (5 bases). Per the germline V gene, CDR1 is SGDLS and CDR2 is YYNGEE. The CDR3 is 13 residues long. Between the trimmed V and J ends, which lost 0 bases and 8 bases, there was a span of 11 bases. The full variable domain, its missing parts supplied by reference TRBV9 and TRBJ1-1, is DSGVTQTPKHLITATGQRVTLRCSPRSGDLSVYWYQQSLDQGLQFLIQYYNGEERAKGNILERFSAQQFPDLHSELNLSSLELGDSALYFCASSVGVAGEAFFGQGTRLTVV.

This clone has a single count. The V call is TRBV5-1, the J call TRBJ2-7; D is possibly TRBD1 (6 bases). Germline loops: CDR1 SGHRS, CDR2 YFSETQ. This CDR3 has 14 residues. Trimming shortened V by 4 bases and J by 5 bases, and 16 bases separated the two germline ends. CDR3 protein: CASSQMPYRDEQYF. In DNA, the CDR3 is TGCGCCAGCAGCCAAATGCCTTACAGGGACGAGCAGTACTTC.

The genes are TRBV4-3 and TRBJ2-1; 7 nucleotides agree with TRBD2. The CDR3 is 18 amino acids. Germline CDR1 and CDR2: LGHNA and YSLEER. V was pared by 0 bases and J by 8 bases, with 16 bases of the junction left unmatched. This chain's CDR3 is CASSQDRASLAGADEQFF. The CDR3 nucleotides are TGCGCCAGCAGCCAAGATCGGGCGAGTTTGGCGGGAGCTGATGAGCAGTTCTTC.

The chain recombines TRBV7-8 with TRBJ2-5, with D perhaps matching TRBD1 (5 bases). The CDR3 loop spans 15 amino acids. V lost 4 bases and J 1 base, leaving 13 bases between the germline ends. CDR1 is SGHVS and CDR2 is FQNEAQ in the germline V gene. The CDR3 spells CASSSETETQETQYF. The CDR3 DNA reads as TGTGCCAGCAGCTCAGAGACAGAAACCCAAGAGACCCAGTACTTC.

The chain employs TRBV5-4 and TRBJ1-2; 7 bases fit TRBD1. In germline, CDR1 is SGHNT, CDR2 YYREEE (reference sequence). This CDR3 has 15 amino acids. Trimming took 3 bases from V and 1 from J; bases not matched to a gene: 6. The CDR3 DNA reads TGTGCCAGCAGCTCAGACAGGGCCCATAACTATGGCTACACCTTC. Translating gives CASSSDRAHNYGYTF.

The chain recombines TRBV4-3 with TRBJ2-1; possibly TRBD1 or TRBD2 for D (5 bases each). The CDR3 has 15 residues. Trimming took off 0 bases at V and 12 bases at J, with 18 bases between the two ends. The germline V gene has CDR1 LGHNA and CDR2 YSLEER. The CDR3 reads CASSQDRGRWQGQFF. The DNA of the CDR3 is TGCGCCAGCAGCCAAGATCGGGGAAGATGGCAGGGGCAGTTCTTC.

This sequence joins TRBV5-6 and TRBJ1-3; no reliable D call. Germline V gene lookup returns CDR1 SGHDT and CDR2 YYEEEE. V shed 4 bases and J shed 0 bases, with 14 bases lying between them. This CDR3 comprises 16 residues. Here the CDR3 reads CASSGDTLSSGNTIYF. The CDR3 region has the DNA TGTGCCAGCAGCGGTGACACCTTGAGCTCTGGAAACACCATATATTTT.

This clone was seen once. This chain connects TRBV6-6 to TRBJ2-7, with D maybe TRBD2 (7 bases). The CDR3 loop spans 14 amino acids. Looked up from germline, CDR1 is MNHNY and CDR2 is SVGAGI (reference sequence). The V end was cut by 8 bases, the J end by 2 bases, with 16 bases between. The CDR3 region has the DNA TGTGCCAGCTCTCGAGGCGGGGGCACCTACGAGCAGTACTTC. Protein: CASSRGGGTYEQYF.

The gene calls are TRBV9 and TRBJ1-4; D not certain. Trimming removed 0 bases from V and 6 bases from J, with 9 bases in between. The CDR3 contains 14 residues. Germline-derived CDR1 and CDR2 are SGDLS and YYNGEE. The CDR3 DNA reads as TGTGCCAGCAGCGTAGAGGGATCTGATGAAAAACTGTTTTTT. Translating gives CASSVEGSDEKLFF.

The genes are TRBV10-2 and TRBJ2-3, with D perhaps given as TRBD1 or TRBD2 (5 bases each). Between the trimmed V and J ends, which lost 8 bases and 4 bases, there was a span of 16 bases. CDR3 length: 14 residues. Germline V gene lookup returns CDR1 WSHSY and CDR2 SAAADI. The CDR3 DNA reads TGCGCCAGCGGGGACCGAACCTGGCCAGATACGCAGTATTTT. This codes for CASGDRTWPDTQYF.

The rearrangement uses TRBV27 and TRBJ2-7, with D possibly being TRBD2 (5 bases). Per the germline V gene, CDR1 is MNHEY and CDR2 is SMNVEV (reference sequence). The CDR3 extends over 14 amino acids. Trimming shortened V by 3 bases and J by 1 base, and 10 bases separated the two germline ends. The CDR3 nucleotides are TGTGCCAGCAGTTTCGGGGAAGGATCCTACGAGCAGTACTTC. It is translated as CASSFGEGSYEQYF.

The chain recombines TRBV6-5 with TRBJ2-7; D gene unclear. Trimming left V 2 bases short and J 2 bases short, with 10 bases between. CDR3 size: 14 residues. Germline CDR1 reads MNHEY; CDR2 reads SVGAGI. CDR3 region: CASSYGENPYEQYF. CDR3 DNA: TGTGCCAGCAGTTACGGAGAGAATCCCTACGAGCAGTACTTC.

This sequence joins TRBV30 and TRBJ1-1; TRBD1 is a possible D gene (5 bases). Germline loops: CDR1 GTSNPN, CDR2 SVGIG (reference sequence). V lost 4 bases, J lost 5 bases, and 11 bases lay in between. The CDR3 is 12 residues long. CDR3 bases: TGTGCCTGGACCGCCGAGGGGACTGAAGCTTTCTTT. Protein product: CAWTAEGTEAFF. The entire variable domain, with the rest obtained from reference TRBV30 and TRBJ1-1, is as follows: SQTIHQWPATLVQPVGSPLSLECTVEGTSNPNLYWYRQAAGRGLQLLFYSVGIGQISSEVPQNLSASRPQDRQFILSSKKLLLSDSGFYLCAWTAEGTEAFFGQGTRLTVV.

This clone was recorded once. The CDR3 reads CASSGTGSRGTDTQYF. The CDR3, as DNA: TGTGCCAGCAGTGGAACGGGAAGCAGGGGCACAGATACGCAGTATTTT. The V and J genes are TRBV6-1 and TRBJ2-3; either TRBD1 or TRBD2 may supply D (5 bases each). This CDR3 region has 16 residues. Germline V gives CDR1 MNHNS, CDR2 SASEGT. Trimming pared 4 bases from V and 1 base from J, leaving 15 bases between.

The gene calls are TRBV5-6 and TRBJ2-5; 9 nucleotides agree with TRBD1. Germline CDR1 SGHDT, CDR2 YYEEEE. The V and J ends lost 2 bases and 5 bases, in that order; junction bases with no gene match: 4. This CDR3 is 14 amino acids long. CDR3 amino acids: CASSLGTGFETQYF. CDR3 in DNA: TGTGCCAGCAGCTTAGGGACAGGGTTCGAGACCCAGTACTTC.

The rearrangement uses TRBV27 and TRBJ2-7; D possibly uses TRBD1 or TRBD2 (5 bases each). V was clipped by 4 bases and J by 3 bases, with 16 bases between them. The CDR3 spans 15 residues. CDR1 and CDR2 (germline): MNHEY, SMNVEV (reference sequence). CDR3 in DNA: TGTGCCAGCAGTTCCTCCCCCGGGACCGACTACGAGCAGTACTTC. Its translation is CASSSSPGTDYEQYF.

Comments on this clone: The same CDR3 also results from other DNA sequences found in this sample. This chain links TRBV28 with TRBJ1-4; no clear D. V gave up 5 bases and J gave up 8 bases, with 6 bases separating them. The CDR3 has 11 residues. CDR1 and CDR2 from the germline V gene are MDHEN and SYDVKM. The CDR3 region has the DNA TGTGCCAGCAGTCCCTCCGAAAAACTGTTTTTT. Translating gives CASSPSEKLFF.

This chain uses TRBV2 with TRBJ2-5; D is perhaps TRBD1 (7 bases). Germline assignment: CDR1 SNHLY and CDR2 FYNNEI. The CDR3 has 16 amino acids. V lost 6 bases, J lost 3 bases, and 20 bases lay in between. CDR3: CASRPPRGEREETQYF. The DNA for the CDR3 is TGTGCCAGCAGACCCCCCAGGGGGGAAAGGGAAGAGACCCAGTACTTC.

The chain uses TRBV28 and TRBJ1-4; D gene ambiguous. Trimming took off 8 bases at V and 0 bases at J, with 10 bases between the two ends. Germline CDR1 is MDHEN and CDR2 is SYDVKM. This CDR3 contains 14 residues. CDR3 residues: CASAGSATNEKLFF. The CDR3 DNA sequence: TGTGCCAGCGCCGGGTCTGCAACTAATGAAAAACTGTTTTTT.

A word on this clone: Within the sample, other DNA sequences also encode this same CDR3. The chain joins TRBV14 to TRBJ1-2; D unclear. The germline CDR1 and CDR2 sequences are SGHDN and FVKESK. Trimming removed 4 bases at V and 8 bases at J, with 11 bases between. The CDR3 covers 12 residues. In nucleotides, the CDR3 is TGTGCCAGCAGCCCCGGGGTCGGAGGCTACACCTTC. Protein product: CASSPGVGGYTF.